These T cell receptor beta chains were read from a single sample in a study of shared clonotypes between healthy human individuals. Here immunoSEQ multiplex PCR was the method, and the copy in TCRdb shows in-frame clones only, minus some. This table has hundreds of thousands of clones, 73% appearing once. Sequencing used memory CD4+ T cells sorted from blood. All receptors come from a woman aged 25-40 years in good health. The CDR3 runs from the conserved cysteine through the conserved F or W. A D gene is named only where the DNA matches it firmly. Where a row states a size, it is once, few, many or the class of an expanded clone; other rows omit it.

>TRBJ1-2|.|TRBV6-5|.
TGTGCCAGCAGTTACTCCTCGGGGGCTGGTGGCTACACCTTC
CASSYSSGAGGYTF
>TRBJ2-1|TRBD1|TRBV5-4|.
TGTGCCAGCAGCGGACCTCGGGACAGGTACAATGAGCAGTTCTTC
CASSGPRDRYNEQFF
>TRBJ2-7|TRBD1|TRBV7-9|.
TGTGCCAGCAGCTTTGGACAGGGTGGAGAGCAGTACTTC
CASSFGQGGEQYF
>TRBJ2-1|.|TRBV15|.
TGTGCCACCAGCAGAGGATCACTGAACAGCAATGAGCAGTTCTTC
CATSRGSLNSNEQFF
>TRBJ2-5|.|TRBV2|few
TGTGCCAGCACGGCAGGGGGGTTGTGGGAAGAGACCCAGTACTTC
CASTAGGLWEETQYF
>TRBJ1-3|.|TRBV6-6|.
TGTGCCAGCAGTTATTTCTTGGCATCTGGAAACACCATATATTTT
CASSYFLASGNTIYF
>TRBJ1-5|TRBD1|TRBV2|few
TGTGCCAGCAGGAGACAGGGGGATCAGCCCCAGCATTTT
CASRRQGDQPQHF
>TRBJ2-1|TRBD2|TRBV28|.
TGTGCCACTCTCTCCGGGACTAGGCTCAATGAGCAGTTCTTC
CATLSGTRLNEQFF
>TRBJ2-7|.|TRBV6-5|.
TGTGCCGGGGGTGGGCGAGAGCAGTACTTC
CAGGGREQYF
>TRBJ2-7|.|TRBV6-1|.
TGTGCCAGCAGAGGACCCCAATCGATCTACGAGCAGTACTTC
CASRGPQSIYEQYF
>TRBJ2-2|.|TRBV10-3|.
TGTGCCACCTCAGAGGTTTCCGGCGGGGAGCTGTTTTTT
CATSEVSGGELFF
>TRBJ2-7|.|TRBV7-2|.
TGTGCCAGCAGCGGTAGGAAACGCCTGGGACCGCACTACGAGCAGTACTTC
CASSGRKRLGPHYEQYF
>TRBJ1-1|.|TRBV2|.
TGTGCCACCCTGGGACAACTGAACACTGAAGCTTTCTTT
CATLGQLNTEAFF
>TRBJ2-5|.|TRBV5-1|.
TGCGCCAGCAGCTTGGGGACAGCTCAAGAGACCCAGTACTTC
CASSLGTAQETQYF
>TRBJ2-7|.|TRBV10-3|few
TGTGCCATCGGGGGCCTTACCGAGCAGTACTTC
CAIGGLTEQYF
>TRBJ1-2|.|TRBV28|.
TGTGCCAGCAGTTTGCAGGGGAACTATGGCTACACCTTC
CASSLQGNYGYTF
>TRBJ2-7|TRBD2|TRBV6-1|.
TGTGCCAGCAGTGAAAAACTAAGCGGGAGCATTTGGCCCGAGCAGTACTTC
CASSEKLSGSIWPEQYF
>TRBJ1-4|.|TRBV11-2|.
TGTGCCAGCAGCACCCCAAGGGGTACTAATGAAAAACTGTTTTTT
CASSTPRGTNEKLFF
>TRBJ2-7|TRBD1|TRBV18|.
TGTGCCAGCTCACCAGTCCCTGGACAGGGGACCTACGAGCAGTACTTC
CASSPVPGQGTYEQYF
>TRBJ2-2|.|TRBV25-1|.
TGTGCCAGCAGTAATGTGGGGGACACCGGGGAGCTGTTTTTT
CASSNVGDTGELFF
>TRBJ1-2|.|TRBV6-5|few
TGTGCCAGCAGATCACTACAGGCTGATGGCTACACCTTC
CASRSLQADGYTF
>TRBJ1-2|TRBD1|TRBV11-2|once
TGTGCCAGCAGCTTCCCGGGACAGGGACTTCCTGGCTACACCTTC
CASSFPGQGLPGYTF
>TRBJ2-3|TRBD2|TRBV11-1|.
TGTGCCAGCAGCCCGCGCGGGAGTGAAACAGATACGCAGTATTTT
CASSPRGSETDTQYF
>TRBJ2-1|.|TRBV11-2|.
TGTGCCAGCAGCGGGGTAGTTACCTACAATGAGCAGTTCTTC
CASSGVVTYNEQFF
>TRBJ2-1|TRBD2|TRBV5-6|.
TGTGCCAGCAGCTTTAGGACTAGCGGTGTCAATGAGCAGTTCTTC
CASSFRTSGVNEQFF
>TRBJ2-7|TRBD2|TRBV6-1|.
TGTGCCAGCATTGAATCGATAGCGGGAGGGCCGTACGAGCAGTACTTC
CASIESIAGGPYEQYF
>TRBJ1-2|.|TRBV7-2|.
TGTGCCAGCAGCTCAACGGATTACAGAGGCTACACCTTC
CASSSTDYRGYTF
>TRBJ2-7|.|TRBV5-1|.
TGCGCCAGCAGACAGGGCCACGAGCAGTACTTC
CASRQGHEQYF
>TRBJ2-1|TRBD2|TRBV5-1|once
TGCGCCAGCAGCTTGGGGACTAGCGGGAGAGTTAATGAGCAGTTCTTC
CASSLGTSGRVNEQFF
>TRBJ2-3|.|TRBV11-2|.
TGTGCCAGCAGCTTAGACCTACTAGCAGATACGCAGTATTTT
CASSLDLLADTQYF
>TRBJ2-7|TRBD2|TRBV6-5|.
TGTGCCACCAAAAAGGTGGTAGCGGGGACCTACGAGCAGTACTTC
CATKKVVAGTYEQYF
>TRBJ2-1|.|TRBV5-1|.
TGCGCCAGCGGACGAGACTCACCATACAATGAGCAGTTCTTC
CASGRDSPYNEQFF
>TRBJ2-7|.|TRBV7-2|.
TGTGCCAGCAGCTTGAGGCGCGGAATTCCCTCCCACGAGCAGTACTTC
CASSLRRGIPSHEQYF
>TRBJ2-1|.|TRBV5-1|.
TGCGCCAGCAGCCTGAGCTCCTACAATGAGCAGTTCTTC
CASSLSSYNEQFF
>TRBJ1-2|.|TRBV29-1|.
TGCAGCGTTGAAGATCTTCGTACAGAATTCTATGGCTACACCTTC
CSVEDLRTEFYGYTF
>TRBJ1-5|TRBD1|TRBV2|.
TGTGCCAGTATGCCAGGGGGGGGTCAGCCCCAGCATTTT
CASMPGGGQPQHF
>TRBJ1-2|.|TRBV4-2|.
TGTGCCAGCAGCCCGATCCGAGAGGGGTCCGTTAACTATGGCTACACCTTC
CASSPIREGSVNYGYTF
>TRBJ2-2|.|TRBV5-1|.
TGCGCCAGCAGCCGAGCGACAGGACCGAACACCGGGGAGCTGTTTTTT
CASSRATGPNTGELFF
>TRBJ1-1|.|TRBV28|.
TGTGCCAGCAGAAACCTGCCCGAAGTGGGTACTGAAGCTTTCTTT
CASRNLPEVGTEAFF
>TRBJ2-2|TRBD1|TRBV5-4|few
TGTGCCAGCAGCCGCCGGGACAGGGGGCCCGCGAACACCGGGGAGCTGTTTTTT
CASSRRDRGPANTGELFF
>TRBJ2-5|.|TRBV29-1|few
TGCAGCGTTGAAAATCACAGGATGAAAGGAGAGACCCAGTACTTC
CSVENHRMKGETQYF
>TRBJ2-1|.|TRBV25-1|once
TGTGCCAGCAGCGGCGCAGGAGAACTTTACAATGAGCAGTTCTTC
CASSGAGELYNEQFF
>TRBJ2-1|TRBD1|TRBV10-3|.
TGTGCCACCCGCCTTTCGACAGGGGCCAATGAGCAGTTCTTC
CATRLSTGANEQFF
>TRBJ2-7|TRBD2|TRBV18|.
TGTGCCAGCTCGGGGGGACTAGCGGACTCCTACGAGCAGTACTTC
CASSGGLADSYEQYF
>TRBJ1-4|.|TRBV10-1|.
TGCGCCAAGCCGGGACGGGTAAGAGAAAAACTGTTTTTT
CAKPGRVREKLFF
>TRBJ2-3|TRBD2|TRBV4-1|.
TGCGCCAGCAGCCTAACCGGACTAGCACCGGATACGCAGTATTTT
CASSLTGLAPDTQYF
>TRBJ2-3|TRBD2|TRBV2|.
TGTGCCAGCAGTGAAGGGGCGGGAGGGCGCACAGATACGCAGTATTTT
CASSEGAGGRTDTQYF
>TRBJ1-2|TRBD1|TRBV28|.
TGTGCCAGCAGTTCCCAACAGGGGGCCTATGGCTACACCTTC
CASSSQQGAYGYTF
>TRBJ2-1|TRBD1|TRBV2|.
TGTGCCAGCAGCGCGGGGACAGGGGCCTACAATGAGCAGTTCTTC
CASSAGTGAYNEQFF